The sequence of this T cell receptor (beta chain) was determined in a study of cytotoxic CD8 clonotypes in ibrutinib-treated CLL (dated by TCRdb to about 2021). Regarding the research as a whole: The cohort included roughly 15 treatment-naive and about a dozen relapsed/refractory patients; 17 were IGHV unmutated. Responses were partial in roughly 24 patients and complete in 2; after median around 72 months follow-up, roughly 15 stayed in remission and around 12 progressed. Response samples were obtained after a median of approximately twelve months of treatment, with a range of about 6 to 40 months. On average, each sample had approximately 260,000 productive templates and tens of thousands of productive rearrangements. Of the roughly 86 participants in the trial, roughly 26 had longitudinal samples available. Cryopreserved peripheral blood mononuclear cells were obtained prior to treatment, at the time of response, and at either disease progression or sustained remission. Every sample from remission and from progressive disease was obtained while the patients were still on ibrutinib.

The germline V gene (reference sequence) provides CDR1 MNHNY and CDR2 SVGAGI. Trimming leaves V shorter by 6 bases and J shorter by 4 bases, with the junction holding 2 bases beyond the gene matches. The CDR3 covers 12 residues, taking in both the cysteine and the phenylalanine. The retained sequence is limited to the CDR3, 36 bases, with the frame set at the first base. For TCR beta library preparation, 1.5 to 2 micrograms of genomic DNA were extracted from the cryopreserved PBMCs. Longitudinal blood samples from CLL patients on ibrutinib monotherapy were analyzed using high-throughput TCR beta sequencing. The patients took part in an open-label, single-center phase 2 trial of ibrutinib monotherapy. Paper-wide results and their limitations: Public clonotypes were rare and either shrank or stayed stable during treatment, and the rise in clonality at ibrutinib response reflected expansion of private clonotypes. Clonality increased at ibrutinib response, stayed stable in sustained remission, and fell back toward baseline at progression. Baseline clonality was found to be higher than that of age-matched healthy donors and was strongly correlated with circulating CD8+ T-cell counts. Lymph node repertoires were not examined, and the timing of sampling was not matched between patients in sustained remission and those whose disease progressed.

On a MiSeq, deep resolution sequencing aimed for a depth between 1 in 1 million and 1 in 200,000 T cells, with each clonotype covered around 9.2x on average. The immunoSEQ hsTCRB Kit was used to generate the TCR beta libraries. The authors processed their data as follows. Data were analyzed with ImmunoSEQ Data Assistant and ImmunoSEQ Analyzer, with V, D and J genes assigned per IMGT definitions. Clonality, which ranges from 0 to 1, was calculated as one minus the normalized Shannon entropy of productive rearrangement frequencies. Only overrepresented clonotypes making up at least 0.05% of the repertoire of each patient were included in the public clonotype analysis. Approximately 14 age-matched healthy donor repertoires from immuneACCESS served as clonality controls. The table comes from immuneACCESS by way of TCRdb, which keeps in-frame sequences with V and J called. Part of the clones is missing from these tables; in studies checked, under half for an unresolved V gene and the rest for unknown reasons. V and J calls and clone size follow that table, whereas D and trimming were derived from the DNA. This sample holds fewer than 400,000 clones; 60% to 80% were observed only once. Roughly 6.7% of the sample rests with the top ten.

Only a few counts were recorded for this clone. This receptor's antigen is unknown. Qualities for individual bases were not recorded, and no much larger clone is one base off. The TCR originated in a human donor with chronic lymphocytic leukemia. Here the chain combines TRBV6-6 and TRBJ2-5, with 7 bases in between that match TRBD2. Material: PBMCs, obtained after 36 months of ibrutinib treatment. The CDR3 reads as follows: CASSVAGETQYF. The sequenced DNA is TGTGCCAGCAGCGTAGCGGGAGAGACCCAGTACTTC.